The T cell receptor (beta chain) described here comes from a study of shared clonotypes between healthy human individuals. The overall study: Aged between 18 and 49, the donors were a couple of women and a few men.

CD8 cells classed as naive were CD45RO-negative and positively selected for CCR7, excluding terminally differentiated effector memory CD45RA+ cells. Points from the study as a whole: Though the depth was large, rarefaction showed that sorted-subset sequencing was incomplete. Shared clonotypes: 4.5% to 6.5% naive CD4, under 4% naive CD8, less than 2.5% memory CD4, under 0.5% memory CD8.

In regard to this clone: Its matching antigen is unknown.

V dropped 2 bases and J dropped 3 bases, with 13 bases sitting between them. From germline, CDR1 is GTSNPN and CDR2 SVGIG (reference sequence). The CDR3 has 14 amino acids. Each cell subset's genomic DNA was divided evenly among several immunoSEQ plates. The assay was immunoSEQ multiplex PCR, and TCRdb's table has in-frame clones only and misses some. The sample records about 2 million clones, about 94% being singletons. This sequence originates from a man younger than 30 in good health. Sequencing used naive CD8+ T cells sorted from blood. The rearrangement joins TRBV30 to TRBJ2-5; no clear D. CDR3 loop: CAWSPKAVEETQYF. The DNA for the CDR3 is TGTGCCTGGAGTCCAAAGGCAGTAGAAGAGACCCAGTACTTC.